The 2 T cell receptor beta chains below were found in one sample sequenced in a study of spatial heterogeneity in lung cancer. Stated time point: sample taken at primary tumor resection. No cell sorting; template was whole RNA from tumor, lung tissue or PBMC. Each CDR3 protein is one row after TCRdb ran MiXCR on the 5' RACE reads. Of some 13,000 distinct CDR3 sequences in the sample, around 15% are singletons; the top ten hold roughly 2.3%. Source: PBMCs, taken at surgery. These receptors were collected from a female donor with early-stage non-small cell lung cancer.

CDR3 sequence: CASSYSPTRSYNEQFF. In DNA, the CDR3 is TGTGCCAGCAGTTACTCACCCACACGATCCTACAATGAGCAGTTCTTC. The chain links TRBV6-6 to TRBJ2-1; D is unresolved. This CDR3 comprises 16 residues. Trimming took 0 bases from V and 1 from J, leaving 10 bases between them. CDR1 MNHNY and CDR2 SVGAGI come from the germline V gene (reference sequence).

This chain links TRBV7-3 with TRBJ2-1; 8 bases are a match to TRBD2. CDR1 and CDR2 from the germline V gene are SGHTA and FQGTGA. The V gene end was trimmed by 1 base and the J gene end by 10 bases; junction bases not matched to a gene: 15. The CDR3 is 17 residues long. The CDR3 nucleotides read TGTGCCAGCAGCTTAAGAGGATCAGCGGGAGTGGGCTCCGAGCAGTTCTTC. Amino acids: CASSLRGSAGVGSEQFF.